Listed below are T cell receptor beta chains from one sample, sequenced in a study of T cells after yellow fever vaccination. TCRdb reprocessed the 5' RACE reads with MiXCR, giving one entry per CDR3 protein. Found here are about 350,000 distinct CDR3 sequences, roughly 8.4% of them singletons; the top ten hold roughly a sixth. Source: PBMCs, taken around 45 days after the first yellow fever vaccination. These receptors originate from a man between 18 and 29 years old who received the YFV17D yellow fever vaccine. CDR3s include the opening cysteine and the closing phenylalanine or tryptophan. D genes are given only for firm matches. The listing skips clone size in some rows; elsewhere it reads once, few, many or a size class.

j_call v_call cdr3_length clone_size d_call cdr3_nt cdr3_aa
TRBJ1-2 TRBV6-1 15 NA NA TGTGCCAGCACCCCTTGGGGATTTTCCGACTATGGCTACACCTTC CASTPWGFSDYGYTF
TRBJ2-1 TRBV29-1 12 NA NA TGCAGCGTTGAATTAGTTGCCAATGAGCAGTTCTTC CSVELVANEQFF
TRBJ2-2 TRBV7-2 14 many NA TGTGCCAGCAGCAATCGGAGGGACACCGGGGAGCTGTTTTTT CASSNRRDTGELFF
TRBJ1-5 TRBV12-3/TRBV12-4 13 NA NA TGTGCCAGCAGTTTAGTGTCAGGTCAGCCCCAGCATTTT CASSLVSGQPQHF
TRBJ1-2 TRBV6-1 11 NA NA TGTGCCAGCAGACCCTACTATGGCTACACCTTC CASRPYYGYTF
TRBJ1-6 TRBV7-2 16 many NA TGTGCCAGCAGCTCCCCTCGGGGAGGGAAAGGTTCACCCCTCCACTTT CASSSPRGGKGSPLHF
TRBJ2-7 TRBV7-9 11 NA NA TGTGCCAGCAGCTCCTCCAGGGAGCAGTACTTC CASSSSREQYF
TRBJ1-2 TRBV20-1 12 NA NA TGCAGTGCTGCAGGGAGAAACTATGGCTACACCTTC CSAAGRNYGYTF
TRBJ1-1 TRBV12-3/TRBV12-4 15 few TRBD1 TGTGCCAGCAGTGGTAGGACAGGAATGAACACTGAAGCTTTCTTT CASSGRTGMNTEAFF
TRBJ2-3 TRBV5-6 18 NA TRBD2 TGTGCCAGCAGCTTGTCCCCCGGGGCGCGGGGGGGCCAAGATACGCAGTATTTT CASSLSPGARGGQDTQYF
TRBJ1-1 TRBV5-1 12 NA NA TGCGCCAGCAGCAAAGACAGCTATGAAGCTTTCTTT CASSKDSYEAFF
TRBJ1-1 TRBV4-1 14 NA NA TGCGCCAGCAGCCACCCCCCCCGCAGGTCTGAAGCTTTCTTT CASSHPPRRSEAFF
TRBJ2-6 TRBV6-5 14 few TRBD1 TGTGCCAGCAGTTACGGGGACAGGTATAATGTCCTGACTTTC CASSYGDRYNVLTF
TRBJ2-7 TRBV4-1 18 many NA TGCGCCAGCAGCCAAGAGACCAGGGGACCGGTGGCCTCCTACGAGCAGTACTTC CASSQETRGPVASYEQYF
TRBJ1-6 TRBV7-8 19 few TRBD1 TGTGCCAGCAGCTTCCTAGCGACAGGGCCCCTATCAGGGAATTCACCCCTCCACTTT CASSFLATGPLSGNSPLHF
TRBJ1-2 TRBV4-2 16 NA NA TGTGCCAGCAGCCAAGATCATCTCAGCCGGGGCTATGGCTACACCTTC CASSQDHLSRGYGYTF
TRBJ1-3 TRBV27 18 few NA TGTGCCAGCAGTTCTTTACAATACACAGGGCCGATGAGTAACACCATATATTTT CASSSLQYTGPMSNTIYF
TRBJ1-5 TRBV5-1 15 many TRBD1 TGCGCCAGCAGCGCGACAGGGGGAGGCAATCAGCCCCAGCATTTT CASSATGGGNQPQHF
TRBJ2-1 TRBV7-2 17 NA TRBD2 TGTGCCAGCAGCCCGGGACTAGCGGGGGTCTTTGTCAATGAGCAGTTCTTC CASSPGLAGVFVNEQFF
TRBJ1-3 TRBV6-1 14 few NA TGTGCCAGCAGGAGGGGGTTCTCTGGAAACACCATATATTTT CASRRGFSGNTIYF
TRBJ2-3 TRBV29-1 13 many NA TGCAGCGTTCAGAGGGGGGTCGAGGATACGCAGTATTTT CSVQRGVEDTQYF
TRBJ2-2 TRBV25-1 18 NA TRBD2 TGTGCCAGCAGTGAATATTGGGAGGGACCGTCGAACACCGGGGAGCTGTTTTTT CASSEYWEGPSNTGELFF
TRBJ1-1 TRBV12-3/TRBV12-4 13 many TRBD1 TGTGCCAGCAGTCCTCAGACAGGGGGGGAAGCTTTCTTT CASSPQTGGEAFF
TRBJ1-6 TRBV18 15 many NA TGTGCCAGCTCTCTAAGCGTGGGGGAAAATTCACCCCTCCACTTT CASSLSVGENSPLHF
TRBJ2-3 TRBV5-8 16 many NA TGTGCCAGCAGCTCTGGGAGTACTAGCACCGCAGATACGCAGTATTTT CASSSGSTSTADTQYF
TRBJ2-3 TRBV5-1 15 NA NA TGCGCCAGCCGATTGACGGGGGGCCCCCGAGGTACGCAGTATTTT CASRLTGGPRGTQYF
TRBJ1-4 TRBV5-1 14 NA NA TGCGCCAGCAGACAGGGACCGGAAAATGAAAAACTGTTTTTT CASRQGPENEKLFF
TRBJ2-3 TRBV30 12 few NA TGTGCCTGGCAAGGAGTGAGGGATACGCAGTATTTT CAWQGVRDTQYF
TRBJ1-3 TRBV12-3/TRBV12-4 14 many NA TGTGCCAGCACGTGGACGGCCTCTGGAAACACCATATATTTT CASTWTASGNTIYF
TRBJ1-4 TRBV14 16 NA NA TGTGCCAGCAGCCAAGGAAGTCGGAGGGCAGGGGAAAAACTGTTTTTT CASSQGSRRAGEKLFF
TRBJ2-5 TRBV29-1 15 many TRBD1 TGCAGCGTTGAAGAACCACAGGGGTTAAGGGAGACCCAGTACTTC CSVEEPQGLRETQYF
TRBJ1-4 TRBV4-1 15 few TRBD1 TGCGCCAGCAGCCAACCCGGGACAGCTAATGAAAAACTGTTTTTT CASSQPGTANEKLFF
TRBJ1-1 TRBV29-1 15 few NA TGCAGCGTTCGTAGGCTTAGGCAGGAGAACACTGAAGCTTTCTTT CSVRRLRQENTEAFF